This T cell receptor beta chain was profiled in a study of neoadjuvant anti-PD-1 for oral cavity cancer. Libraries were prepared by immunoSEQ multiplex PCR; TCRdb keeps only in-frame clonotypes and omits some of them. The data contain 9,500 to 15,000 clones, 70% to 75% of them singletons. Time point in this sample: after neoadjuvant nivolumab, at surgical resection. The source is a person aged 40 to 85 with oral cavity squamous cell carcinoma. The sequences come from PBMCs, collected after nivolumab (anti-PD-1) treatment.

The CDR3 DNA sequence: TGTGCCAGCAGTGAAGCGCAACTACAAGAGACCCAGTACTTC. Translating it yields CASSEAQLQETQYF. The rearrangement uses TRBV2 and TRBJ2-5; D unclear. V lost 0 bases and J 2 bases, leaving 7 bases between the germline ends. The CDR3 is made up of 14 amino acids. In germline, CDR1 is SNHLY, CDR2 FYNNEI.